These T cell receptor beta chains were read from a single sample in a study of shared clonotypes between healthy human individuals. Profiled with immunoSEQ multiplex PCR; TCRdb holds only in-frame clones, not every one. The repertoire holds more than 2 million clones, with roughly 95% as singletons. Sequenced: naive CD4+ T cells sorted from blood. The source is a man younger than 30 in good health. The CDR3 runs from the conserved cysteine through the conserved F or W.

J,V,CDR3
TRBJ2-7,TRBV9,CASSVGVGQYF
TRBJ1-5,TRBV5-4,CASSQDSNQPQHF
TRBJ2-2,TRBV9,CASSARRGGTGELFF
TRBJ2-7,TRBV6-5,CASSYPSSPGGAPLYF
TRBJ1-5,TRBV5-1,CASSLSSSNNQPQHF
TRBJ2-7,TRBV7-8,CASSPPGGWYEQYF
TRBJ2-1,TRBV6-5,CASSFPGQGHEQFF
TRBJ2-3,TRBV28,CASSRRGPDTQYF
TRBJ1-5,TRBV4-3,CASSQNTGVDQPQHF
TRBJ2-2,TRBV7-9,CASSFSPGTMNTGELFF
TRBJ1-1,TRBV10-2,CASRLEGKNTEAFF
TRBJ2-7,TRBV30,CAWSAPTYEQYF
TRBJ1-2,TRBV2,CASSEFVVGISGYTF
TRBJ2-3,TRBV11-1,CASRANPGDTQYF
TRBJ1-2,TRBV7-9,CASTETNRAYGYTF
TRBJ2-1,TRBV7-2,CASSFSGRAREQFF
TRBJ1-1,TRBV2,CASIGEVNTEAFF
TRBJ2-5,TRBV2,CASSVVSETQYF
TRBJ2-5,TRBV12-5,CASGLRRDQETQYF
TRBJ1-6,TRBV6-1,CASSEQGGSSYNSPLHF
TRBJ1-1,TRBV6-5,CASSRSGIEAFF
TRBJ2-6,TRBV5-4,CASSHSSSGANVLTF
TRBJ1-4,TRBV6-6,CASREPGQWSEKLFF
TRBJ2-1,TRBV5-1,CASSTGPGSHNEQFF
TRBJ2-1,TRBV6-1,CTGGGERDITNEQFF
TRBJ1-6,TRBV28,CASSLYAESYNSPLHF
TRBJ2-4,TRBV19,CASSEGLGDIQYF
TRBJ1-1,TRBV7-2,CASSLQGANTEAFF
TRBJ2-5,TRBV27,CASSFGAAGGMPTQYF
TRBJ1-6,TRBV2,CASSESTGLPGSVATLHF
TRBJ1-4,TRBV7-2,CASSLTGQFNEKLFF
TRBJ1-4,TRBV27,CASKAMGSPATNEKLFF
TRBJ1-6,TRBV9,CASSVGQGANNSPLHF
TRBJ1-1,TRBV6-6,CASTLDPNTEAFF
TRBJ1-2,TRBV6-5,CASRGPNYGYTF
TRBJ1-1,TRBV6-5,CASSRLAKRNTEAFF
TRBJ1-3,TRBV5-8,CASIPPGRKAVASGGTIYF
TRBJ1-6,TRBV6-1,CASSVWDRANSPLHF
TRBJ1-2,TRBV5-6,CASSPQGYGYTF
TRBJ1-1,TRBV2,CASSSPGTGRNTEAFF
TRBJ2-3,TRBV9,CASSPRPTSTDTQYF
TRBJ1-5,TRBV2,CASSGQLNNQPQHF
TRBJ1-2,TRBV6-4,CASSDRGYGYTF
TRBJ2-2,TRBV28,CASSLPVLGAGELFF